Listed below are T cell receptor beta chains from one sample, sequenced in a study of T-cell memory formation after mild COVID-19. TCRdb reprocessed the 5' RACE reads with MiXCR, giving one entry per CDR3 protein. Altogether hundreds of thousands of distinct CDR3 sequences are present, approximately 27% being singletons, with the ten largest covering approximately 13%. What was sequenced was PBMCs or a T cell subset sorted from them (not recorded which). Receptor source: an adult woman who had mild COVID-19 (a few samples of this study predate the infection). Cell type and time point are not known. CDR3s include the opening cysteine and the closing phenylalanine or tryptophan. A D gene is named only where the DNA matches it firmly. Size is omitted from some rows. Given values are once, few, many or a class for expanded clones.

>.|TRBV5-1|TRBJ1-2|TRBD1
CASSGLTGDYGYTF
TGCGCCAGCAGCGGCCTGACAGGGGACTATGGCTACACCTTC
>few|TRBV25-1|TRBJ1-3|.
CASSEYGENTIYF
TGTGCCAGCAGTGAATATGGAGAGAACACCATATATTTT
>.|TRBV27|TRBJ2-1|.
CASSFSAATEQFF
TGTGCCAGCAGTTTCAGCGCGGCTACCGAGCAGTTCTTC
>.|TRBV5-4|TRBJ2-1|TRBD2
CASSLELAGFDEQFF
TGTGCCAGCAGCTTGGAGTTAGCGGGGTTCGATGAGCAGTTCTTC
>.|TRBV20-1|TRBJ2-3|.
CSARIGTSFADTQYF
TGCAGTGCTAGGATTGGCACTAGTTTCGCAGATACGCAGTATTTT
>.|TRBV9|TRBJ2-5|TRBD2
CASSVASGGTLETQYF
TGTGCCAGCAGCGTAGCCTCGGGGGGGACTCTCGAGACCCAGTACTTC
>few|TRBV29-1|TRBJ2-1|.
CSVEERTGVNEQFF
TGCAGCGTTGAAGAAAGGACGGGGGTTAATGAGCAGTTCTTC
>few|TRBV12-3/TRBV12-4|TRBJ2-5|.
CASSLTDWFQGTQYF
TGTGCCAGCAGTCTTACAGACTGGTTCCAAGGGACCCAGTACTTC
>few|TRBV5-4|TRBJ2-5|TRBD2
CASSFGLAEETQYF
TGTGCCAGCAGCTTTGGACTAGCGGAAGAGACCCAGTACTTC
>few|TRBV7-2|TRBJ2-7|TRBD1
CDVHRGSYEQYF
TGTGATGTCCACAGGGGGAGCTACGAGCAGTACTTC
>.|TRBV7-3|TRBJ2-1|TRBD2
CASSFGLAGAGEQFF
TGTGCCAGCAGCTTCGGACTAGCGGGAGCGGGTGAGCAGTTCTTC
>.|TRBV11-3|TRBJ2-7|TRBD1
CASSWDRESYEQYF
TGTGCCAGCAGCTGGGACAGGGAGTCCTACGAGCAGTACTTC
>.|TRBV2|TRBJ1-6|.
CASKTERGPPPLHF
TGTGCCAGCAAAACGGAGCGAGGCCCACCACCCCTCCACTTT
>.|TRBV29-1|TRBJ1-2|.
CSAGAWGDDYGYTF
TGCAGCGCGGGTGCATGGGGGGACGACTATGGCTACACCTTC
>.|TRBV5-5|TRBJ2-7|TRBD2
CASSLRAGAGEQYF
TGTGCCAGCAGCTTGCGGGCGGGAGCGGGGGAGCAGTACTTC
>.|TRBV6-5|TRBJ2-3|TRBD2
CASTAGDRDTQYF
TGTGCCAGCACAGCGGGAGATCGAGATACGCAGTATTTT
>.|TRBV18|TRBJ2-7|TRBD2
CASSPQLAGGTYEQYF
TGTGCCAGCTCACCACAACTAGCGGGAGGGACCTACGAGCAGTACTTC
>.|TRBV2|TRBJ1-5|.
CASSEKGELQPQHF
TGTGCCAGCAGTGAGAAGGGGGAGCTTCAGCCCCAGCATTTT
>.|TRBV2|TRBJ1-5|TRBD1
CASSKGAGNQPQHF
TGTGCCAGCAGCAAGGGGGCAGGCAATCAGCCCCAGCATTTT
>.|TRBV5-1|TRBJ2-7|TRBD2
CASSLGTSGRNYEQYF
TGCGCCAGCAGCCTTGGGACTAGCGGGAGGAACTACGAGCAGTACTTC
>.|TRBV24-1|TRBJ1-2|.
CATSGGNYGYTF
TGTGCCACCAGTGGGGGTAACTATGGCTACACCTTC
>.|TRBV15|TRBJ2-7|.
CATSRDTSSYEQYF
TGTGCCACCAGCAGAGACACGTCCTCCTACGAGCAGTACTTC
>few|TRBV19|TRBJ1-6|.
CASSLRDYNSPLHF
TGTGCCAGTAGTCTCCGGGACTATAATTCACCCCTCCACTTT
>.|TRBV3-1|TRBJ2-7|TRBD2
CASSRTSGSLSYEQYF
TGTGCCAGCAGCCGGACTAGCGGCTCCCTATCCTACGAGCAGTACTTC
>.|TRBV24-1|TRBJ2-1|TRBD1
CATSPPPRDSPYNEQFF
TGTGCCACCAGTCCCCCTCCCCGGGACAGCCCCTACAATGAGCAGTTCTTC
>few|TRBV5-1|TRBJ1-5|.
CASRVTGASNQPQHF
TGCGCCAGCAGGGTGACGGGGGCGAGCAATCAGCCCCAGCATTTT
>many|TRBV7-9|TRBJ2-1|TRBD2
CASSFTGTSPGEQFF
TGTGCCAGCAGTTTTACCGGGACTAGCCCGGGGGAGCAGTTCTTC
>.|TRBV20-1|TRBJ2-1|TRBD2
CSASLAGASYNEQFF
TGCAGTGCTAGCCTAGCGGGAGCTTCGTACAATGAGCAGTTCTTC
>few|TRBV3-1|TRBJ2-1|TRBD2
CASSQSAGYNEQFF
TGTGCCAGCAGCCAGTCAGCGGGATACAATGAGCAGTTCTTC
>.|TRBV12-3/TRBV12-4|TRBJ2-1|.
CASSLGFSYNEQFF
TGTGCCAGCAGTTTGGGTTTCTCCTACAATGAGCAGTTCTTC
>.|TRBV19|TRBJ2-1|.
CASSIGGARVNEQFF
TGTGCCAGTAGTATAGGGGGCGCGAGGGTCAATGAGCAGTTCTTC
>few|TRBV7-2|TRBJ1-5|.
CASSSVRGSNQPQHF
TGTGCCAGCAGCTCGGTTCGGGGCTCCAATCAGCCCCAGCATTTT
>.|TRBV14|TRBJ1-1|.
CASSPNRAGGTEAFF
TGTGCCAGCAGCCCGAACAGGGCTGGGGGTACTGAAGCTTTCTTT
>few|TRBV4-3|TRBJ2-1|.
CASSQVTWGDSSYNEQFF
TGCGCCAGCAGCCAAGTCACATGGGGGGATTCCTCCTACAATGAGCAGTTCTTC
>.|TRBV29-1|TRBJ2-3|TRBD1
CSGQTGSTSTDTQYF
TGCAGCGGGCAGACAGGGTCAACTAGCACAGATACGCAGTATTTT
>.|TRBV21-1|TRBJ2-2|.
CASRRQNTGELFF
TGTGCCAGCCGACGACAGAACACCGGGGAGCTGTTTTTT
>few|TRBV12-3/TRBV12-4|TRBJ2-3|TRBD1
CASSLVQGAADTQYF
TGTGCCAGCAGTTTAGTCCAGGGGGCGGCAGATACGCAGTATTTT
>many|TRBV7-6|TRBJ2-7|.
CASSSWGYEQYF
TGTGCCAGCAGCTCATGGGGTTACGAGCAGTACTTC
>.|TRBV5-1|TRBJ2-1|.
CASSLGLDYNEQFF
TGCGCCAGCAGCTTGGGACTAGACTACAATGAGCAGTTCTTC
>once|TRBV12-3/TRBV12-4|TRBJ1-1|.
CASSFTEAFF
TGTGCCAGCAGTTTCACTGAAGCTTTCTTT
>.|TRBV15|TRBJ2-7|.
CATSRGVTYEQYF
TGTGCCACCAGCAGAGGTGTAACCTACGAGCAGTACTTC
>.|TRBV7-8|TRBJ2-5|TRBD2
CASSFEIAGAFRTQYF
TGTGCCAGCAGCTTCGAAATAGCGGGGGCCTTCCGAACCCAGTACTTC
>.|TRBV7-9|TRBJ1-1|.
CATMTPVGEKNTEAFF
TGTGCCACCATGACCCCCGTGGGAGAGAAGAACACTGAAGCTTTCTTT
>.|TRBV2|TRBJ2-1|.
CASSLLGSEQFF
TGTGCCAGCAGTCTTCTTGGCTCCGAGCAGTTCTTC
>few|TRBV20-1|TRBJ2-1|.
CSGRSGFTYNEQFF
TGCAGTGGCCGAAGCGGTTTTACCTACAATGAGCAGTTCTTC
>few|TRBV20-1|TRBJ2-7|.
CSVRTPPPGRGEQYF
TGCAGTGTCAGAACCCCCCCCCCAGGGAGAGGCGAGCAGTACTTC
>.|TRBV10-3|TRBJ1-6|.
CAISESKARPGGNSPLHF
TGTGCCATCAGTGAGTCGAAAGCTCGACCCGGAGGGAATTCACCCCTCCACTTT
>few|TRBV29-1|TRBJ2-5|.
CSVGGRRTETQYF
TGCAGCGTTGGGGGTCGGAGGACAGAGACCCAGTACTTC
>many|TRBV13|TRBJ2-1|TRBD2
CASSSQRESYNEQFF
TGTGCCAGCAGCTCTCAGCGGGAGTCCTACAATGAGCAGTTCTTC
>.|TRBV2|TRBJ1-1|.
CASSEAPPGGREAFF
TGTGCCAGCAGTGAAGCGCCTCCGGGGGGGCGGGAAGCTTTCTTT
>.|TRBV7-8|TRBJ1-1|.
CASSLERDTEAFF
TGTGCCAGCAGCTTAGAAAGGGACACTGAAGCTTTCTTT
>.|TRBV5-6|TRBJ2-7|.
CASSLAGTSPYF
TGTGCCAGCAGCTTGGCGGGGACTTCACCGTACTTC
>.|TRBV4-1|TRBJ2-3|TRBD2
CASSQRKSGGLTDTQYF
TGCGCCAGCAGCCAAAGAAAGAGCGGGGGGCTCACAGATACGCAGTATTTT
>.|TRBV6-1|TRBJ2-3|.
CASRRGMADTQYF
TGTGCCAGCCGCCGGGGGATGGCAGATACGCAGTATTTT
>.|TRBV20-1|TRBJ1-1|TRBD1
CSARNRGQGEAFF
TGCAGTGCTCGGAACAGGGGGCAAGGTGAAGCTTTCTTT